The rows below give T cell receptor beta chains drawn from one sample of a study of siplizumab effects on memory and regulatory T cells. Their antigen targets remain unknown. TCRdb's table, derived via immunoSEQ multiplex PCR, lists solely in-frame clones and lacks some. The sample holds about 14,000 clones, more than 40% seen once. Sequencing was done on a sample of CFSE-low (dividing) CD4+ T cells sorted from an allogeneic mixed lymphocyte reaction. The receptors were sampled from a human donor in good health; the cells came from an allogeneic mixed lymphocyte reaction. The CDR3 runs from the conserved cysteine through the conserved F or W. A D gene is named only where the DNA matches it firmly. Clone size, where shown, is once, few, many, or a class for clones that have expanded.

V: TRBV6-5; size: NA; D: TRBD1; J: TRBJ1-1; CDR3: CASKGQGDTEAFF; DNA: TGTGCCAGCAAGGGACAGGGGGACACTGAAGCTTTCTTT
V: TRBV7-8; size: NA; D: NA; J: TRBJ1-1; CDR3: CASSPVASEAFF; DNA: TGTGCCAGCAGCCCAGTTGCCTCTGAAGCTTTCTTT
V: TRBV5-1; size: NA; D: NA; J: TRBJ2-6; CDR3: CASTRDSAGANVLTF; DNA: TGCGCCAGCACCAGGGATTCCGCTGGGGCCAACGTCCTGACTTTC
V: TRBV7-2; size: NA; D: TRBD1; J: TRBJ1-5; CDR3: CASTRQQGGNQPQHF; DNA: TGTGCCAGCACCCGTCAACAGGGGGGGAATCAGCCCCAGCATTTT
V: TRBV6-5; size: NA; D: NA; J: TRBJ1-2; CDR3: CASTRGRGEYGYTF; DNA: TGTGCCAGCACCCGGGGCCGCGGAGAATATGGCTACACCTTC
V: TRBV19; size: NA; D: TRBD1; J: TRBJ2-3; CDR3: CASSIDRARGRTQYF; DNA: TGTGCCAGTAGTATTGACAGGGCCCGGGGTCGGACGCAGTATTTT
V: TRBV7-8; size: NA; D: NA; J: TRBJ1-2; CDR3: CASSTLTRKTYGYTF; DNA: TGTGCCAGCAGCACACTTACCCGAAAGACCTATGGCTACACCTTC
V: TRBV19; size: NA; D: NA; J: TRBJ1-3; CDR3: CASSMGLTSGNTIYF; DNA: TGTGCCAGTAGTATGGGGTTAACATCTGGAAACACCATATATTTT
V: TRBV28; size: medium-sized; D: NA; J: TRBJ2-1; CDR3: CASSSPNEQFF; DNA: TGTGCCAGCAGTTCCCCCAATGAGCAGTTCTTC
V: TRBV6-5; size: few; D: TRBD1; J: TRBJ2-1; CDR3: CASKPSTGFNEQFF; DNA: TGTGCCAGCAAACCCTCGACAGGGTTCAATGAGCAGTTCTTC
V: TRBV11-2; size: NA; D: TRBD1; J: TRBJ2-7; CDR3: CASSGSRQGRLSSYEQYF; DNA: TGTGCCAGCAGCGGGAGTCGACAGGGGCGCTTAAGCTCCTACGAGCAGTACTTC
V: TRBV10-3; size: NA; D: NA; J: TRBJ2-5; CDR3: CASSLYSPTTTQYF; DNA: TGTGCCAGCAGTTTGTACAGCCCGACCACGACCCAGTACTTC
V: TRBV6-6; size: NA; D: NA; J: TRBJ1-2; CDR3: CASSYSLRENYGYTF; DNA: TGTGCCAGCAGTTACTCTCTCAGGGAAAACTATGGCTACACCTTC
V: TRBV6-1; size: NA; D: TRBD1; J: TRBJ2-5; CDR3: CASRRRQGYQETQYF; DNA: TGTGCCAGCAGAAGAAGACAGGGGTACCAAGAGACCCAGTACTTC
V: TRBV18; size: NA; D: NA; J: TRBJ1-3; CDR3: CASSPRDGNTIYF; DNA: TGTGCCAGCTCACCGCGGGATGGAAACACCATATATTTT
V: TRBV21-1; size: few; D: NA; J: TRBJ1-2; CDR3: CASSKKNPRTRRDTSYGYTF; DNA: TGTGCCAGCAGCAAAAAGAACCCACGGACCCGCCGGGACACCAGCTATGGCTACACCTTC
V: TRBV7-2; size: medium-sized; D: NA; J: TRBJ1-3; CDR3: CASSLGAGNTIYF; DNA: TGTGCCAGCAGCTTAGGAGCAGGAAACACCATATATTTT
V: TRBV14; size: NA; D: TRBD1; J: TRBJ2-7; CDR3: CASSPLGQDYEQYF; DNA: TGTGCCAGCAGCCCGTTGGGACAGGACTACGAGCAGTACTTC
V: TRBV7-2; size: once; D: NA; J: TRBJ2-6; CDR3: CASSLGRISGANVLTF; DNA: TGTGCCAGCAGCTTAGGACGTATCTCTGGGGCCAACGTCCTGACTTTC
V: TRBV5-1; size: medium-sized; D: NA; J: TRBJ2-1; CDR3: CASSPGQSSYNEQFF; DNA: TGCGCCAGCAGCCCCGGGCAGTCCTCTTACAATGAGCAGTTCTTC
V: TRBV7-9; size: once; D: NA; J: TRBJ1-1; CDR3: CASSSPGHSRNTEAFF; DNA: TGTGCCAGCAGCTCCCCAGGACACTCACGGAACACTGAAGCTTTCTTT
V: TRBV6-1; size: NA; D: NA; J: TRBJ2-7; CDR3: CASSGWRPGPYEQYF; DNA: TGTGCCAGCAGTGGATGGCGTCCCGGACCCTACGAGCAGTACTTC
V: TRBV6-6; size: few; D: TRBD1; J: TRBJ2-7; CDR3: CASRSGQGASEQYF; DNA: TGTGCCAGCAGATCCGGACAGGGGGCCTCCGAGCAGTACTTC
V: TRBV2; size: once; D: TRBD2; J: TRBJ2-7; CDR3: CASSEAILAGKTYEQYF; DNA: TGTGCCAGCAGTGAAGCGATTCTAGCGGGGAAAACCTACGAGCAGTACTTC
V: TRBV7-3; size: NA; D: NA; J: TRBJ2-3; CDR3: CASSPGQDLDQYF; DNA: TGTGCCAGCAGCCCGGGCCAGGACCTAGACCAGTATTTT
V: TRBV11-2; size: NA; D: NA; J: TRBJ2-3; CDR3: CASSPRQFTDTQYF; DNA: TGTGCCAGCAGCCCAAGACAGTTCACAGATACGCAGTATTTT
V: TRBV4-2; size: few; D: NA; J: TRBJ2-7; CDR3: CASSQGGEAAYEQYF; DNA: TGTGCCAGCAGCCAAGGGGGGGAGGCCGCCTACGAGCAGTACTTC
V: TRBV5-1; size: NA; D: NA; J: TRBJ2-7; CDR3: CASSLLGTYEQYF; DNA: TGCGCCAGCAGCTTGTTAGGGACCTACGAGCAGTACTTC
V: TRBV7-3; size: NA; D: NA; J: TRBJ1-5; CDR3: CASNTGLNQPQHF; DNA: TGTGCCAGCAACACAGGCCTCAATCAGCCCCAGCATTTT
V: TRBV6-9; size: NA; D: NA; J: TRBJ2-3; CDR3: CASSYRAGDTQYF; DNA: TGTGCCAGCAGTTATCGCGCCGGAGATACGCAGTATTTT
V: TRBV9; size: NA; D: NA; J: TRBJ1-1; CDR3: CASSRGRGTEAFF; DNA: TGTGCCAGCAGCAGGGGCCGAGGAACTGAAGCTTTCTTT
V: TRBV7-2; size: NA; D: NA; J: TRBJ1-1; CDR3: CASSLEGRATEAFF; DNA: TGTGCCAGCAGCTTAGAAGGCAGAGCCACTGAAGCTTTCTTT
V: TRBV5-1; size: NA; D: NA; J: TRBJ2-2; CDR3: CASSSGTSNTGELFF; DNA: TGCGCCAGCAGCTCCGGGACATCGAACACCGGGGAGCTGTTTTTT
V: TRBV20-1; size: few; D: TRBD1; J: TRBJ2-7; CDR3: CSAAGTGIMYF; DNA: TGCAGTGCTGCCGGGACAGGGATTATGTACTTC
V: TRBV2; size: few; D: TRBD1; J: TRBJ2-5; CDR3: CASSPDRAQETQYF; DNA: TGTGCCAGCAGTCCGGACAGGGCCCAAGAGACCCAGTACTTC
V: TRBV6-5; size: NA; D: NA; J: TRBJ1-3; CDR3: CASTRGNTIYF; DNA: TGTGCCAGCACCCGCGGAAACACCATATATTTT
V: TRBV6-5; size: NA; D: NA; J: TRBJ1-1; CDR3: CATRLGDPAFF; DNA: TGTGCCACCAGGTTAGGAGACCCGGCTTTCTTT